A single sample gave rise to the 16 T cell receptor beta chains below, sequenced in a study of response to subunit inactivated influenza vaccine. TCRdb used MiXCR to reprocess the RT-PCR reads, holding one entry per CDR3 protein. The sample lists 450,000 to 550,000 distinct CDR3 sequences, about 25% occurring once. This specimen consisted of CD4+ T cells sorted from PBMCs, obtained around 5 days after vaccination. These receptors all stem from a man aged 50 to 60 who received an inactivated influenza vaccine.

This clonotype was observed a handful of times. This sequence joins TRBV6-1 and TRBJ2-1, with 11 bases aligning to TRBD2. CDR3 length: 16 amino acids. Trimming at V came to 7 bases and at J to 9 bases, leaving 14 bases not matched to a gene. The germline V gene has CDR1 MNHNS and CDR2 SASEGT. CDR3 loop: CASTAVAGGPLSEQFF. The CDR3 region has the DNA TGTGCCAGCACCGCCGTAGCGGGAGGGCCCCTTAGTGAGCAGTTCTTC.

The chain recombines TRBV12-3 or TRBV12-4 with TRBJ1-2; D unclear. This CDR3 has 12 residues. V dropped 5 bases and J dropped 6 bases, with 10 bases sitting between them. This CDR3 reads CASSQVFHGYTF. The CDR3 DNA sequence: TGTGCCAGCAGTCAGGTCTTTCATGGCTACACCTTC.

This clonotype showed up many times. This chain joins TRBV20-1 and TRBJ1-6; TRBD1 matches at 11 bases. The V gene's germline CDR1 is DFQATT and CDR2 SNEGSKA (reference sequence). The CDR3 is 14 amino acids. J was trimmed by 7 bases and V by 5 bases; bases with no gene match: 4. The CDR3, as DNA: TGCAGTGCTGGACAGGGGGCGTCGAATTCACCCCTCCACTTT. Protein product: CSAGQGASNSPLHF.

The sample holds one count of this clonotype. The CDR3 DNA reads as TGTGCCAGCTCACCCCGGACAGTTTCACCCCTCCACTTT. Translation: CASSPRTVSPLHF. The genes are TRBV18 and TRBJ1-6, with a tentative D call TRBD1 (6 bases). The germline gives CDR1 KGHSH, CDR2 LQKENI. Trimming removed 3 bases from V and 9 bases from J, with 9 bases in between. The CDR3 contains 13 residues.

The V gene is TRBV6-1, the J gene TRBJ2-1; 7 bases fit TRBD2. Germline V lookup: CDR1 MNHNS, CDR2 SASEGT. The CDR3 is 15 amino acids. V gave up 6 bases and J gave up 1 base; unmatched junction bases: 6. The CDR3 DNA reads as TGTGCCAGCAGACCCCGAGCGGGGTCCTACAATGAGCAGTTCTTC. This codes for CASRPRAGSYNEQFF.

This clonotype was counted only a few times. This chain joins TRBV20-1 and TRBJ2-7; 12 bases fit TRBD2. This CDR3 is built from 14 residues. Germline CDR1 and CDR2: DFQATT and SNEGSKA (reference sequence). V trimming: 1 base; J trimming: 7 bases; junction bases outside the gene matches: 5. CDR3 DNA: TGCAGTGCTAGAGCCACTAGCGGGAGGTGGGAGCAGTACTTC. Translating it yields CSARATSGRWEQYF.

The rearrangement links TRBV7-2 to TRBJ2-5, with D tentatively TRBD2 (6 bases). Germline V lookup: CDR1 SGHTA, CDR2 FQGNSA. V lost 7 bases and J 3 bases, leaving 12 bases between the germline ends. The CDR3 loop spans 13 amino acids. CDR3 loop: CASTGGVKETQYF. The CDR3 nucleotides read TGTGCCAGCACAGGAGGGGTTAAAGAGACCCAGTACTTC.

This sequence joins TRBV5-1 and TRBJ2-7, with 7 bases identical to TRBD1. There are 13 residues in the CDR3. The germline V gene has CDR1 SGHRS and CDR2 YFSETQ. Trimming cost V 0 bases and J 7 bases; bases outside gene matches: 4. CDR3 nucleotide sequence: TGCGCCAGCAGCTTGGACCTACAGGGGGAGCAGTACTTC. Translation: CASSLDLQGEQYF.

This chain joins TRBV29-1 and TRBJ2-6; weak D call: TRBD1 (6 bases). This CDR3 has 14 amino acids. V dropped 6 bases and J dropped 2 bases, with 11 bases sitting between them. Per germline, CDR1 SQVTM and CDR2 ANQGSEA. The CDR3 reads CSVAQGTGANVLTF. CDR3 bases: TGCAGCGTGGCTCAGGGGACTGGGGCCAACGTCCTGACTTTC.

V is TRBV20-1 and J is TRBJ1-3; a weak D match, TRBD1 (6 bases). The CDR3 runs 14 residues. Germline CDR1 reads DFQATT; CDR2 reads SNEGSKA (reference sequence). V was shortened by 6 bases and J by 2 bases, with 14 bases between the two germline ends. CDR3 sequence (DNA): TGCAGTGCCGACGGGGGCGCGGCTGGAAACACCATATATTTT. Residues: CSADGGAAGNTIYF.

This clonotype was counted only a few times. The chain is built from TRBV20-1 and TRBJ2-1; 7 bases are a match to TRBD2. The V gene's germline CDR1 is DFQATT and CDR2 SNEGSKA (reference sequence). The CDR3 contains 15 residues. Losses at the gene ends were 0 bases for V and 2 bases for J; bases not matched to a gene: 4. The CDR3 nucleotides are TGCAGTGCTAGAGATGGGAGGGACCCCTACAATGAGCAGTTCTTC. Translating gives CSARDGRDPYNEQFF.

The CDR3 reads CASSADSASTDTQYF. In nucleotides, the CDR3 is TGCGCCAGCAGCGCCGACAGCGCTAGCACAGATACGCAGTATTTT. The chain is built from TRBV5-1 and TRBJ2-3, with D maybe TRBD1 (5 bases). V dropped 4 bases and J dropped 0 bases, with 12 bases sitting between them. Looked up from germline, CDR1 is SGHRS and CDR2 is YFSETQ. The CDR3 covers 15 residues. Complete variable domain (other parts from reference TRBV5-1 and TRBJ2-3): KAGVTQTPRYLIKTRGQQVTLSCSPISGHRSVSWYQQTPGQGLQFLFEYFSETQRNKGNFPGRFSGRQFSNSRSEMNVSTLELGDSALYLCASSADSASTDTQYFGPGTRLTVL.

This clonotype has only a few counts. This chain links TRBV20-1 with TRBJ2-7, with 10 bases identical to TRBD1. V lost 0 bases to trimming and J lost 6 bases; unmatched junction nucleotides: 8. This CDR3 comprises 15 residues. Germline assignment: CDR1 DFQATT and CDR2 SNEGSKA (reference sequence). The CDR3 loop is CSARDPRQGAVEQYF. The CDR3 DNA reads TGCAGTGCTAGAGATCCGCGACAGGGGGCGGTCGAGCAGTACTTC.

A few counts support this clonotype. The rearrangement joins TRBV20-1 to TRBJ1-1; D is undetermined. The CDR3 spans 12 residues. V dropped 2 bases and J dropped 2 bases, with 6 bases sitting between them. The germline V gene has CDR1 DFQATT and CDR2 SNEGSKA (reference sequence). CDR3 sequence (DNA): TGCAGTGCTAGACAGCAAAACACTGAAGCTTTCTTT. Protein sequence: CSARQQNTEAFF.

This chain links TRBV7-6 with TRBJ2-7; 12 bases map to TRBD2. The V and J ends lost 5 bases and 6 bases, in that order; junction bases with no gene match: 11. Germline CDR1 reads SGHVS; CDR2 reads FNYEAQ. The CDR3 totals 16 residues. The CDR3 nucleotides are TGTGCCAGCAGCGCCGGACTAGCGGGAAATTTCGGCGAGCAGTACTTC. Translated, it gives CASSAGLAGNFGEQYF. Combining the CDR3 with reference TRBV7-6 and TRBJ2-7 gives the whole variable domain GAGVSQSPRYKVTKRGQDVALRCDPISGHVSLYWYRQALGQGPEFLTYFNYEAQQDKSGLPNDRFSAERPEGSISTLTIQRTEQRDSAMYRCASSAGLAGNFGEQYFGPGTRLTVT.

This clonotype has a single count. This chain connects TRBV5-3 to TRBJ1-2, with TRBD1 identical over 12 bases. TRBV5-3 is known as an ORF, though its function is uncertain. The CDR3 runs 19 residues. The J segment lost 9 bases and the V segment lost 0 bases, leaving 18 bases of the junction unmatched. CDR3 region: CARSLAQSRDRGPQWSYTF. The CDR3 bases are TGTGCCAGAAGCTTGGCCCAGTCCCGGGACAGGGGGCCTCAGTGGAGCTACACCTTC.